The rows below give T cell receptor beta chains drawn from one sample of a study of blood T cell repertoires in COVID-19. The table came from immunoSEQ multiplex PCR; TCRdb's copy has only in-frame clones and leaves some out. Of around 170,000 clones listed, roughly 85% are singletons. The sequencing input was peripheral blood. The receptors were gathered from a man between 50 and 59 years old with active or convalescent COVID-19. Each CDR3 is given with its conserved first and last residue. The D gene is left open where the match is weak. Clone size is shown for a subset of rows, as once, few, many or a class of expanded clone.

J gene,D gene,clone size,V gene,CDR3 DNA,CDR3 protein
TRBJ1-2,.,.,TRBV7-8,TGTGCCAGCAGCCCGGGACTCCCTGGCTACACCTTC,CASSPGLPGYTF
TRBJ2-1,TRBD2,once,TRBV3-1/TRBV3-2,TGTGCCAGCAGCCTTGGGACTAGTATCGATGAGCAGTTCTTC,CASSLGTSIDEQFF
TRBJ2-7,TRBD2,once,TRBV7-2,TGTGCCAGCAGCCCTACGCCTAGCGGGGTCTACGAGCAGTACTTC,CASSPTPSGVYEQYF
TRBJ1-6,.,.,TRBV5-6,TGTGCCAGCAGCTTGGGGGTAGCGGGTAGTTCACCCCTCCACTTT,CASSLGVAGSSPLHF
TRBJ2-2,TRBD1,.,TRBV10-3,TGTGCCATGAGTGGACAGGGGGGAACCGGGGAGCTGTTTTTT,CAMSGQGGTGELFF
TRBJ1-3,.,.,TRBV30,TGTGCCTGGAGCCCCGGACAGAGAGACATATATTTT,CAWSPGQRDIYF
TRBJ1-2,.,.,TRBV9,TGTGCCAGCAGCGTAGGCGGGGGGCAGTCGAACTATGGCTACACCTTC,CASSVGGGQSNYGYTF
TRBJ1-6,.,.,TRBV5-1,TGCGCCAGTTCTGAGGGGGTAAGAGGATCACCCCTCCACTTT,CASSEGVRGSPLHF
TRBJ1-5,.,.,TRBV9,TGTGCCAGCAGCTTGACGGGAATTCAGCCCCAGCATTTT,CASSLTGIQPQHF
TRBJ2-3,TRBD1,.,TRBV28,TGTGCCAGCAGCTCCCAACCGGGACAGGGTCCCACAGATACGCAGTATTTT,CASSSQPGQGPTDTQYF
TRBJ1-1,.,.,TRBV6-4,TGTGCCAGCAGTAGCGAACCTAACACTGAAGCTTTCTTT,CASSSEPNTEAFF
TRBJ2-5,TRBD2,.,TRBV2,TGTGCCAGCAGCAAAGGACTAGCGGGAACTGAGACCCAGTACTTC,CASSKGLAGTETQYF
TRBJ1-4,.,.,TRBV7-2,TGTGCCAGCAGCTTTCCTCCAGGGGCAGGTGAAAAACTGTTTTTT,CASSFPPGAGEKLFF
TRBJ2-3,TRBD2,.,TRBV7-2,TGTGCCAGCAGCCCCCCGGGAGGGCGGACAGATACGCAGTATTTT,CASSPPGGRTDTQYF
TRBJ1-2,.,few,TRBV9,TGTGCCAGCAGCCCTCGACAGCCCTCTAACTATGGCTACACCTTC,CASSPRQPSNYGYTF
TRBJ2-5,TRBD1,.,TRBV28,TGTGCCAGCAGATCCACAGGGGGCAGAGAAGAGACCCAGTACTTC,CASRSTGGREETQYF
TRBJ1-6,.,.,TRBV4-1,TGCGCCAGCAGGAAACAAGATTCACCCCTCCACTTT,CASRKQDSPLHF
TRBJ2-1,TRBD1,.,TRBV7-2,TGTGCCAGCAGCTTAAGACGGACAGGCGGAGGCTCATACAATGAGCAGTTCTTC,CASSLRRTGGGSYNEQFF
TRBJ2-1,TRBD1,.,TRBV12-3/TRBV12-4,TGTGCCAGCAGTCCAATGGGGACAGGGGATCAGTTCTTC,CASSPMGTGDQFF
TRBJ1-5,.,once,TRBV10-2,TGCGCCAGCATGGCACAGAGCAATCAGCCCCAGCATTTT,CASMAQSNQPQHF
TRBJ1-6,.,.,TRBV9,TGTGCCAGCAGCGGACATGGGGACGGGAGCTCCTATAATTCACCCCTCCACTTT,CASSGHGDGSSYNSPLHF
TRBJ2-5,TRBD1,.,TRBV7-2,TGTGCCAGCAGCTCTGACCCCGGACAGGTTAAGACCCAGTACTTC,CASSSDPGQVKTQYF
TRBJ2-1,TRBD2,.,TRBV10-2,TGCGCCAGCAGTGTCTCTAGCGGGAATCTCGCATACTATAATGAGCAGTTCTTC,CASSVSSGNLAYYNEQFF
TRBJ1-1,.,.,TRBV6-6,TGTGCCAGCAGTAGACAGCAGCACACTGAAGCTTTCTTT,CASSRQQHTEAFF
TRBJ2-7,TRBD1,.,TRBV27,TGTGCCAGCAGTAACCCCGGGACAGGGAGGGGAGTCTACGAGCAGTACTTC,CASSNPGTGRGVYEQYF
TRBJ2-1,.,once,TRBV27,TGTGCCAGCAGTTTATCTGGGACTCCTCGTGAGCAGTTCTTC,CASSLSGTPREQFF
TRBJ2-3,.,.,TRBV6-2/TRBV6-3,TGTGCCAGCAGTGATGACAGTGCCACAGATACGCAGTATTTT,CASSDDSATDTQYF
TRBJ1-3,TRBD1,.,TRBV28,TGTGCCAGCAGCCCAGGGGGCAGCCCCTCTGGAAACACCATATATTTT,CASSPGGSPSGNTIYF
TRBJ2-3,TRBD2,.,TRBV4-1,TGCGCCAGCAGCCAAGATCGCCCCGGGACTAGCCGGGATACGCAGTATTTT,CASSQDRPGTSRDTQYF
TRBJ1-6,.,.,TRBV7-9,TGTGCCAGCAGCTTAGCGAGCTCCTATAATTCACCCCTCCACTTT,CASSLASSYNSPLHF
TRBJ2-1,.,.,TRBV29-1,TGCAGCGCCCCCGACTGGCGCTGGAATGAGCAGTTCTTC,CSAPDWRWNEQFF
TRBJ1-6,.,.,TRBV14,TGTGCCAGCAGCCTTCTCGGAGGGGAAGGCACCTATAATTCACCCCTCCACTTT,CASSLLGGEGTYNSPLHF
TRBJ2-5,TRBD2,.,TRBV5-1,TGCGCCAGCAGCTCCGGGACTAGCGGGGGCCCACAGTTGGAGACCCAGTACTTC,CASSSGTSGGPQLETQYF
TRBJ1-6,.,.,TRBV3-1/TRBV3-2,TGTGCCAGCAGCCCAGGACTTAATTCACCCCTCCACTTT,CASSPGLNSPLHF
TRBJ1-1,TRBD1,.,TRBV30,TGTGCCTGGATTAAGACAGGGAAGGAAGCTTTCTTT,CAWIKTGKEAFF